This T cell receptor beta chain was documented in a study of blood T cell repertoires in COVID-19. Study-level information: Acute and convalescent COVID-19 samples came from the United States, Italy and Spain.

Clones were sequenced by immunoSEQ multiplex PCR, and TCRdb holds only the in-frame ones, with some missing. The data contain 400,000 to 550,000 clones, roughly 90% of them singletons. Germline-derived CDR1 and CDR2 are SGHTS and YDEGEE. This CDR3 contains 14 residues. Trimming pared 0 bases from V and 2 bases from J, leaving 8 bases between. The chain joins TRBV5-8 to TRBJ1-2; no firm D call. The TCR was taken from a woman under 40 with acute or convalescent COVID-19. Input material: peripheral blood. The CDR3 nucleotides read TGTGCCAGCAGCTTGGTGTGGCAGAACTATGGCTACACCTTC. It yields the protein CASSLVWQNYGYTF.